This T cell receptor (beta chain) was retrieved from a study of blood T cells in healthy people across ages. Germline CDR1 and CDR2: MNHEY and SVGEGT. Trimming removed 2 bases at V and 6 bases at J, with 16 bases between. This CDR3 has 15 residues. Combining a sample-barcoded 5' primer with a J-beta primer mix, a second PCR ran for roughly 7 to 12 cycles. TCRdb recomputed calls from the 5' RACE reads with MiXCR, one row per CDR3 protein. There are roughly 1,700,000 distinct CDR3 sequences in the sample; roughly 27% occur only once, and roughly 8.2% lies in the top ten. This clonotype has just a few counts. The antigen is not known. Study-level results: The unsorted PBMCs prevented any conclusive comparison of naive versus antigen-experienced cells. Getting older went along with TCR beta diversity per million T cells dropping roughly linearly.

This clonotype originated in a woman aged 25 to 39 in good health. The chain employs TRBV6-2 or TRBV6-3 and TRBJ1-1; D not resolved. The specimen sequenced was blood. CDR3 bases: TGTGCCAGCAGTTACACCCACCCGGACGGCTCTGAAGCTTTCTTT. Translated, it gives CASSYTHPDGSEAFF.